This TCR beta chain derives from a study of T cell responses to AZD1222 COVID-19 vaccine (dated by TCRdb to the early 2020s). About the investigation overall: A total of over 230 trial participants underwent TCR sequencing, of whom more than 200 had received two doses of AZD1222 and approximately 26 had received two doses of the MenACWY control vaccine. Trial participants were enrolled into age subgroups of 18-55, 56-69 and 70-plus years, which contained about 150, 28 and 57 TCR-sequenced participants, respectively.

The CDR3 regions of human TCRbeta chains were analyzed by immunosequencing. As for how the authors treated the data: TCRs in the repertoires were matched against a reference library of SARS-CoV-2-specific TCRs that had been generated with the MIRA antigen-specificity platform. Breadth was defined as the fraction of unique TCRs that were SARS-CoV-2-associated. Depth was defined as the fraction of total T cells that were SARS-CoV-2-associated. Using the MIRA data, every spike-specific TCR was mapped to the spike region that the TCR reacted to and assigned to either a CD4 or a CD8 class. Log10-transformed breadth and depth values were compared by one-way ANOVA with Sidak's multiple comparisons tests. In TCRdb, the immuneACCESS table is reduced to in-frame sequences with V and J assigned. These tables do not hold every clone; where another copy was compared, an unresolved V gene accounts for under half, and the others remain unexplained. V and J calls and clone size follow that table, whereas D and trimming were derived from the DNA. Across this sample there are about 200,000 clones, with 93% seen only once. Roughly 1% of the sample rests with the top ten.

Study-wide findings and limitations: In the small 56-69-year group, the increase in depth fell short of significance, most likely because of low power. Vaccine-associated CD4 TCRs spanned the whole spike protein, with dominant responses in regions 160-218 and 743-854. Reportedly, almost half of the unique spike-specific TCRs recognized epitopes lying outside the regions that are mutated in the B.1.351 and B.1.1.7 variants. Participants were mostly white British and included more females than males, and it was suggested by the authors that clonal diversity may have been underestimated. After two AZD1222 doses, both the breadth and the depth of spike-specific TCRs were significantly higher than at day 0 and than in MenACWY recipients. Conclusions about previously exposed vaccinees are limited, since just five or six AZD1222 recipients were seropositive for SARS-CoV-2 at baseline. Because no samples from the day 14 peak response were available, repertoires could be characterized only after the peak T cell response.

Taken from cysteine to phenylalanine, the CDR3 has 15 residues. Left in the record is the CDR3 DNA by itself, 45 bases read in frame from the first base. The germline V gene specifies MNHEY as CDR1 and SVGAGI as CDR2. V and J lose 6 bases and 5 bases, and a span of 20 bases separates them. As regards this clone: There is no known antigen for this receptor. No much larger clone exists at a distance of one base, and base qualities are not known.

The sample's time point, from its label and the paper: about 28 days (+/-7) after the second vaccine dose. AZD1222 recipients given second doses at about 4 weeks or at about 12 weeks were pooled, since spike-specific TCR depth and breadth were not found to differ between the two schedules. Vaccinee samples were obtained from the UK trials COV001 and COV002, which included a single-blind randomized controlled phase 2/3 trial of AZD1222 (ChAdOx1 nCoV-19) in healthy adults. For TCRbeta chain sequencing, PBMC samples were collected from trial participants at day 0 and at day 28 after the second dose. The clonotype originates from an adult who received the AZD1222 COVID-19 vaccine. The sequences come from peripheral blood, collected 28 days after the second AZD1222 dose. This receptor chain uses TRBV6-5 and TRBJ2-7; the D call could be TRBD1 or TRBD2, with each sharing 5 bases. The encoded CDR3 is CASSTLRGASHEQYF. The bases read TGTGCCAGCAGCACCCTCCGAGGGGCGTCCCACGAGCAGTACTTC.